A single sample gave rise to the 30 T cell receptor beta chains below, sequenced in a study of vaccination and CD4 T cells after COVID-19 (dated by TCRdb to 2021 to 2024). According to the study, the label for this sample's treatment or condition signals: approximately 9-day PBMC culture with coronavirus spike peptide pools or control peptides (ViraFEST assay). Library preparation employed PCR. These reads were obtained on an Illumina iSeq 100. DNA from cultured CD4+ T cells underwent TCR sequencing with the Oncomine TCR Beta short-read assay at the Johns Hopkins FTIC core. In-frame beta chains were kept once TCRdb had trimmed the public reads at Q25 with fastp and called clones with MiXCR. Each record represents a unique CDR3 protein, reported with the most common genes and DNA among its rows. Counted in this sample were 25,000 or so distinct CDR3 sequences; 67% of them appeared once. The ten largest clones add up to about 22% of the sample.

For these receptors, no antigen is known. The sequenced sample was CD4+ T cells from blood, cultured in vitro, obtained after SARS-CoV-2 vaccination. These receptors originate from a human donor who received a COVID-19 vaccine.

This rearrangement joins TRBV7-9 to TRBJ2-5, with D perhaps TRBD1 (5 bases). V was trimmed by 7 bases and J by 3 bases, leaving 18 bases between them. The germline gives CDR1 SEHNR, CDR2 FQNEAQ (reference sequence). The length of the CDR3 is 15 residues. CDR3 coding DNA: TGTGCCAGCACCATTCTCGACAGACCAAAAGAGACCCAGTACTTC. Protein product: CASTILDRPKETQYF.

In DNA form, the CDR3 reads TGTGCCAGCAGTGACACTTATAAGGGATCCGGCTACACCTTC. Its translation: CASSDTYKGSGYTF. The chain is built from TRBV6-1 and TRBJ1-2; D is unresolved. This CDR3 is built from 14 residues. The V gene's germline CDR1 is MNHNS and CDR2 SASEGT. V lost 3 bases, J lost 8 bases, and 16 bases lay in between.

The CDR3 DNA reads TGTGCCAGCAGCCCCGCCGTCAACGAGTTCTTC. This encodes CASSPAVNEFF. This chain joins TRBV12-3 or TRBV12-4 and TRBJ2-1; D gene ambiguous. This CDR3 contains 11 residues. V was cut by 6 bases and J by 14 bases, with 14 bases left in between.

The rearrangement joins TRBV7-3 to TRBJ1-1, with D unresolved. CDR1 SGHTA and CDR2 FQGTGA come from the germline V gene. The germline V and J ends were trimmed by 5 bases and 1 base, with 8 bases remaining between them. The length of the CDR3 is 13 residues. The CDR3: CASSQRGNTEAFF. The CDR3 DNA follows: TGTGCCAGCAGCCAACGCGGGAACACTGAAGCTTTCTTT.

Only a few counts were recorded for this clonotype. This chain's CDR3 is CSASPTGGGTEAFF. The CDR3 nucleotides read TGCAGTGCTTCACCGACAGGGGGGGGCACTGAAGCTTTCTTT. The chain links TRBV20-1 to TRBJ1-1, with 9 bases that match TRBD1. The junction had 8 bases not matched to a gene; V was cut back by 5 bases and J by 4 bases. Germline V gives CDR1 DFQATT, CDR2 SNEGSKA (reference sequence). The length of the CDR3 is 14 residues.

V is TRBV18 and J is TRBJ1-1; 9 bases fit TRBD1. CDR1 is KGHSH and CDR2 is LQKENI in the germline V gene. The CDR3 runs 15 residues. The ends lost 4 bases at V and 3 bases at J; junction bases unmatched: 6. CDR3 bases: TGTGCCAGCTCACGCTGGACAGGGGTGGACACTGAAGCTTTCTTT. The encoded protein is CASSRWTGVDTEAFF.

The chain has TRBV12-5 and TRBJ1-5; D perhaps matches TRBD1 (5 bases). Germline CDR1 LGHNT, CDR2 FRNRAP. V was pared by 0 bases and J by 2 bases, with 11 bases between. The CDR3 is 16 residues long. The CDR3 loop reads CASGLVSGRGNQPQHF. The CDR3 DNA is TGTGCTAGTGGTTTGGTATCAGGGAGGGGCAATCAGCCCCAGCATTTT. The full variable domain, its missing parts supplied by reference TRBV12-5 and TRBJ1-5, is DARVTQTPRHKVTEMGQEVTMRCQPILGHNTVFWYRQTMMQGLELLAYFRNRAPLDDSGMPKDRFSAEMPDATLATLKIQPSEPRDSAVYFCASGLVSGRGNQPQHFGDGTRLSIL.

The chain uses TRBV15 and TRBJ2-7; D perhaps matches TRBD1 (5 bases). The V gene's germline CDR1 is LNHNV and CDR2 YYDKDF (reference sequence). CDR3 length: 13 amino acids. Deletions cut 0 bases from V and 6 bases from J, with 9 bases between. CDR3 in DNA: TGTGCCACCAGCAGAGACAGGGTGGGCGAGCAGTACTTC. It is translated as CATSRDRVGEQYF.

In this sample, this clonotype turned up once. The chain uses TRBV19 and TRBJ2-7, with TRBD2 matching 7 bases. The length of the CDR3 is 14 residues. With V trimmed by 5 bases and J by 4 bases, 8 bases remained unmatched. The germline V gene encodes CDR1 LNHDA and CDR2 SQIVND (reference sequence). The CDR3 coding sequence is TGTGCCAGTAGTGCCGGAGCGGGACCTTACGAGCAGTACTTC. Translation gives CASSAGAGPYEQYF. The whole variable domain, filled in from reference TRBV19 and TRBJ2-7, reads DGGITQSPKYLFRKEGQNVTLSCEQNLNHDAMYWYRQDPGQGLRLIYYSQIVNDFQKGDIAEGYSVSREKKESFPLTVTSAQKNPTAFYLCASSAGAGPYEQYFGPGTRLTVT.

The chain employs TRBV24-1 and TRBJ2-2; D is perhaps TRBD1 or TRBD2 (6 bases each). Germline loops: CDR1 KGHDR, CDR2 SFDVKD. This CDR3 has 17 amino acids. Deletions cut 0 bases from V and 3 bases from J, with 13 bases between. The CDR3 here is CATSDLLGGKDTGELFF. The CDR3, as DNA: TGTGCCACCAGTGATTTGTTAGGGGGGAAAGACACCGGGGAGCTGTTTTTT.

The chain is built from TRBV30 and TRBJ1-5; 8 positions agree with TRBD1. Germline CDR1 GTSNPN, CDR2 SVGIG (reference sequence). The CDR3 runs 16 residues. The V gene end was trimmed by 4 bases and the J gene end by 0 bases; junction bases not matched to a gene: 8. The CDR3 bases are TGTGCCTGGACACCCCGGACAGGGTTTAGCAATCAGCCCCAGCATTTT. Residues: CAWTPRTGFSNQPQHF. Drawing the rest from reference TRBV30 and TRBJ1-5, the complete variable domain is SQTIHQWPATLVQPVGSPLSLECTVEGTSNPNLYWYRQAAGRGLQLLFYSVGIGQISSEVPQNLSASRPQDRQFILSSKKLLLSDSGFYLCAWTPRTGFSNQPQHFGDGTRLSIL.

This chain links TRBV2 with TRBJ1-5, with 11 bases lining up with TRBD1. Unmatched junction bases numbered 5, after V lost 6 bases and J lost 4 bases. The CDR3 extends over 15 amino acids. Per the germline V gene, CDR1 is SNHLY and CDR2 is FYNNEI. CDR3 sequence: CASRRDRGSNQPQHF. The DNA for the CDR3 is TGTGCCAGCAGACGGGACAGGGGGAGTAATCAGCCCCAGCATTTT.

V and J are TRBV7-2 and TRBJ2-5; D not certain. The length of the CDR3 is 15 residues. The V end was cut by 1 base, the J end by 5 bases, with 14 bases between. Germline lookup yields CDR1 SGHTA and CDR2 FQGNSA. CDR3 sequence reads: CASSLVVDMRETQYF. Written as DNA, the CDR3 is TGTGCCAGCAGCTTAGTAGTTGACATGAGGGAGACCCAGTACTTC.

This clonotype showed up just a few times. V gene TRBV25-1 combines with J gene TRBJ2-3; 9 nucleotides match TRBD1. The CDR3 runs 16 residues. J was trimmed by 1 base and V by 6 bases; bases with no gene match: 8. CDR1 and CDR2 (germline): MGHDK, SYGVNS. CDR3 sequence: CASSRTGGVGTDTQYF. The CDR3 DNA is TGTGCCAGCAGCAGAACAGGGGGCGTTGGCACAGATACGCAGTATTTT.

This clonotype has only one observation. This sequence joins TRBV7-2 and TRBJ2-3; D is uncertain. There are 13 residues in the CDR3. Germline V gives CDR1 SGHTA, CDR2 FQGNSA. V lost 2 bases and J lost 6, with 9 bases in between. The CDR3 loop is CASSLSFGDTQYF. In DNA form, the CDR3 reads TGTGCCAGCAGCTTATCATTTGGCGATACGCAGTATTTT.

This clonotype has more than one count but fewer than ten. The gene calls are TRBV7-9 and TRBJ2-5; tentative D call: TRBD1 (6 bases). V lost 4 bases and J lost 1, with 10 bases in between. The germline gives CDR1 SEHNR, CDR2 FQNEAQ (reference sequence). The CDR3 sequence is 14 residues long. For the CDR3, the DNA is TGTGCCAGCAGCTCCTTACAGGGCCAAGAGACCCAGTACTTC. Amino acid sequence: CASSSLQGQETQYF.

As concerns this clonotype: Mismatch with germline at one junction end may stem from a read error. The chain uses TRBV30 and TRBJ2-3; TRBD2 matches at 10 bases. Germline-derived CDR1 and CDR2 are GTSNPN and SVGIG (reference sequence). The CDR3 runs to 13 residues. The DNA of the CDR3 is TGTCCCTGGTCAAGCGGGGGGGCAGATACGCAGTATTTT. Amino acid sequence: CPWSSGGADTQYF.

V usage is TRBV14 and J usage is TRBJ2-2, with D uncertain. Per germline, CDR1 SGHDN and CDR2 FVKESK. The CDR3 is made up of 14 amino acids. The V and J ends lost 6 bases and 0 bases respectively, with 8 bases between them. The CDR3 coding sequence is TGTGCCAGCAGTATACAAGCGAACACCGGGGAGCTGTTTTTT. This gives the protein CASSIQANTGELFF.

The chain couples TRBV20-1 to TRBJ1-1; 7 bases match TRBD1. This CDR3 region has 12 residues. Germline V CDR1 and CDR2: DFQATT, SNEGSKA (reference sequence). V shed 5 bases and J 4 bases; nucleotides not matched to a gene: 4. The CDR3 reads CSARQGGTEAFF. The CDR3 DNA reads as TGCAGTGCTCGACAGGGAGGCACTGAAGCTTTCTTT.

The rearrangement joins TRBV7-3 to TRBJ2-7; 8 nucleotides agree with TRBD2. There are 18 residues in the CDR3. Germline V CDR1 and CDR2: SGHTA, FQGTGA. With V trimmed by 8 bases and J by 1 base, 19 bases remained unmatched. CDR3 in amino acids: CASQSMVVRRGESYEQYF. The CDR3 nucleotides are TGTGCCAGCCAATCTATGGTGGTCCGGCGGGGGGAGTCCTACGAGCAGTACTTC.

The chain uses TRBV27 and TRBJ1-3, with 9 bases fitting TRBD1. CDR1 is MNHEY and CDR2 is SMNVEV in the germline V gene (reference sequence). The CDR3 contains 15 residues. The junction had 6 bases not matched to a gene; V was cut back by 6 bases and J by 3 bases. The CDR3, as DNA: TGTGCCAGCAGATCACAGGGGGCGCATGGAAACACCATATATTTT. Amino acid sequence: CASRSQGAHGNTIYF.

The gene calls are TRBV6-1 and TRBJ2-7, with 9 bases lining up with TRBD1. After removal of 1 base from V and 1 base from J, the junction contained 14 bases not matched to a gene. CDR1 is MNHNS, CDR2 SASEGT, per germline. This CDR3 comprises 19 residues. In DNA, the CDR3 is TGTGCCAGCAGTGAAGATATCTGGGTCGGGACAGGGACTTCCTACGAGCAGTACTTC. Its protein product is CASSEDIWVGTGTSYEQYF.

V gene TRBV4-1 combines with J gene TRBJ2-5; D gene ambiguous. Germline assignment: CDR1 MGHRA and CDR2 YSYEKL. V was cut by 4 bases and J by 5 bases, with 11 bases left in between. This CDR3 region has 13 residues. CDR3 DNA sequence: TGCGCCAGCAGCCTGACCCTTGGGGAGACCCAGTACTTC. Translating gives CASSLTLGETQYF.

The CDR3, as DNA: TGTGCCAGCAGTTCCCGGACAGGGGGCTCCGGCTACACCTTC. This codes for CASSSRTGGSGYTF. The V and J genes are TRBV12-3 or TRBV12-4 and TRBJ1-2, with 11 bases identical to TRBD1. Trimming took 4 bases from V and 8 from J; bases not matched to a gene: 6. The CDR3 consists of 14 residues.

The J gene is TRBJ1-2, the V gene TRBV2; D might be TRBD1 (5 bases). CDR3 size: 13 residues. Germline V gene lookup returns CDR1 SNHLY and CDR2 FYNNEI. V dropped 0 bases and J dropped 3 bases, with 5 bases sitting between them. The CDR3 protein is CASSEAQDYGYTF. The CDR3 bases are TGTGCCAGCAGTGAAGCACAGGACTATGGCTACACCTTC.

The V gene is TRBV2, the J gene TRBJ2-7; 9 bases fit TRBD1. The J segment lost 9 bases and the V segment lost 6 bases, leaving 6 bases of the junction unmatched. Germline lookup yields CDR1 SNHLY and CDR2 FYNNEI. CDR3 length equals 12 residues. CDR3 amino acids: CASRIPDRGQYF. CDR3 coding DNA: TGTGCCAGCAGGATCCCGGACAGGGGGCAGTACTTC.

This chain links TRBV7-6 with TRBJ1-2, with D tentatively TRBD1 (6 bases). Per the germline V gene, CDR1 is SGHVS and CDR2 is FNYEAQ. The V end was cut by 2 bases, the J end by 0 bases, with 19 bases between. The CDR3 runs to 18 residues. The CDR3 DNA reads TGTGCCAGCAGCTTAAGGAAGCCCGGACAGTCCACTAACTATGGCTACACCTTC. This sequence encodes CASSLRKPGQSTNYGYTF.

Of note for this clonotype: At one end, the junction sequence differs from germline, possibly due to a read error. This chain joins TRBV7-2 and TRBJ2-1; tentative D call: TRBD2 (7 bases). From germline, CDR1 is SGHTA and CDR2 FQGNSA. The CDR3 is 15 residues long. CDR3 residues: CASSPPRGRYNGQFF. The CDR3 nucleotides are TGTGCCAGCAGCCCCCCGCGGGGGCGATACAATGGGCAGTTCTTC.

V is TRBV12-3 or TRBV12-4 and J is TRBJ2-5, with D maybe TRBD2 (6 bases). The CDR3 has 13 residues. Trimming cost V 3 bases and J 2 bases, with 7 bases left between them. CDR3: CASSFGGQETQYF. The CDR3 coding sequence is TGTGCCAGCAGTTTCGGGGGTCAAGAGACCCAGTACTTC.

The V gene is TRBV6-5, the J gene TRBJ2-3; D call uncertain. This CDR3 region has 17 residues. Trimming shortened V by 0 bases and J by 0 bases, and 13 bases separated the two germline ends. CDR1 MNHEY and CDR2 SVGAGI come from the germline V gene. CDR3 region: CASSYSARTTSTDTQYF. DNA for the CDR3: TGTGCCAGCAGTTACTCGGCGAGGACCACTAGCACAGATACGCAGTATTTT.